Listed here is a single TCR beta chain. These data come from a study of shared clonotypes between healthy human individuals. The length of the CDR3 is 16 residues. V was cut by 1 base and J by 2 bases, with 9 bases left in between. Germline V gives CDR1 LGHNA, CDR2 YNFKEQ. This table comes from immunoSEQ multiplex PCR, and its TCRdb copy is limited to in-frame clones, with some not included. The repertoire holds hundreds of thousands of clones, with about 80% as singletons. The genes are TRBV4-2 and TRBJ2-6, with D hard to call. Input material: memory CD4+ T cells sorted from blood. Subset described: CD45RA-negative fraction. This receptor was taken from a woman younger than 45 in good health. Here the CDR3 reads CASSQGRRAGANVLTF. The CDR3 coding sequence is TGTGCCAGCAGCCAAGGGAGACGGGCTGGGGCCAACGTCCTGACTTTC.